The entry below gives a single T cell receptor beta chain sequence along with its context. What it binds is unknown. Germline values: CDR1 WSHSY, CDR2 SAAADI. This CDR3 has 15 amino acids. V was clipped by 2 bases and J by 5 bases; unmatched bases: 3. Profiling relied on immunoSEQ multiplex PCR, and the TCRdb table lists in-frame clones only, not all of them. The sample shows about 1,800,000 clones, over 85% of them seen only once. This sample is drawn from a study of shared clonotypes between healthy human individuals. Across the whole study: Per-donor plates numbered three CD4 naive, three CD4 memory, two CD8 naive and one CD8 memory. Regarding the study as a whole: When naive CD4 clonotypes were compared across several donors, around 5% were shared. Non-shared clonotypes had lower generation probabilities than those shared by all four donors. The small donor group covered limited genetic and exposure diversity.

The naive CD8 population came from CD45RO-negative cells selected for CCR7, without terminally differentiated effector memory CD45RA+ cells. Material: naive CD8+ T cells sorted from blood. The chain employs TRBV10-2 and TRBJ2-1; 10 bases are shared with TRBD1. The receptor was derived from a man between 18 and 29 years old in good health. The CDR3 is CASSEPGQGNNEQFF. DNA of the CDR3: TGCGCCAGCAGTGAGCCGGGACAGGGGAACAATGAGCAGTTCTTC.